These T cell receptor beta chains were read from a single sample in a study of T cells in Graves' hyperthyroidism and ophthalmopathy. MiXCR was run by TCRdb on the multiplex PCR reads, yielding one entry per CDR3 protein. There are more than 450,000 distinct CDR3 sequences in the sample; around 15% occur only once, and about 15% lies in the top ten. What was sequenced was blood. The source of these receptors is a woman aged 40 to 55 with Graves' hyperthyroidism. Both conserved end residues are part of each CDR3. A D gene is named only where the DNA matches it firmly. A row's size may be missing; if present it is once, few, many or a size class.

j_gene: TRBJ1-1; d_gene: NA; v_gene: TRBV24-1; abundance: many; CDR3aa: CATSDTGSGGEAFF; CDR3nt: TGTGCCACCAGTGACACAGGGTCCGGGGGTGAAGCTTTCTTT
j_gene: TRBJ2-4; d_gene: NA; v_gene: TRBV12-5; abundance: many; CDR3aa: CASVFPQGAKNIQYF; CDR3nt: TGTGCTAGTGTCTTCCCTCAGGGAGCCAAAAACATTCAGTACTTC
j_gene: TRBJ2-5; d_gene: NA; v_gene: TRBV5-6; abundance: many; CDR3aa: CASSLSGAEETQYF; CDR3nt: TGTGCCAGCAGCCTTAGCGGAGCTGAAGAGACCCAGTACTTC
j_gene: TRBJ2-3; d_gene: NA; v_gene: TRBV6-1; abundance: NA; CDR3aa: CASSSRDPGAVTDTQYF; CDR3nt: TGTGCCAGCAGTTCCCGGGACCCAGGGGCGGTCACAGATACGCAGTATTTT
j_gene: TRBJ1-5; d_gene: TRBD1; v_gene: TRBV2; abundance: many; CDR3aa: CASSLDRAGNQPQHF; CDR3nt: TGTGCCAGCAGTTTGGACAGGGCCGGCAATCAGCCCCAGCATTTT
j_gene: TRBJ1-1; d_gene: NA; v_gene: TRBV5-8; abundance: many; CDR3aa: CASSFSQRMNTEAFF; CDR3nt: TGTGCCAGCAGCTTTTCACAGCGCATGAACACTGAAGCTTTCTTT
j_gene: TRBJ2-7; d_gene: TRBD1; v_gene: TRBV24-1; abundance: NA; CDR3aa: CATILPGQDSYEQYF; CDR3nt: TGTGCCACCATTCTACCGGGACAGGACTCCTACGAGCAGTACTTC
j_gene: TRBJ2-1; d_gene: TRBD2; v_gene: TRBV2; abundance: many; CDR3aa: CASSVGSGRANEQFF; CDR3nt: TGTGCCAGCAGTGTAGGTAGCGGGAGGGCCAATGAGCAGTTCTTC
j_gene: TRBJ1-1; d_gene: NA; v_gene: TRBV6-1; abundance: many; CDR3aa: CASSSGSEAFF; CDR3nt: TGTGCCAGCAGTTCTGGGTCTGAAGCTTTCTTT
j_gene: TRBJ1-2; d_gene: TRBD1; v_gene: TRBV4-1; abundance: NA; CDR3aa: CASSQRDRDGYTF; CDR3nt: TGCGCCAGCAGCCAACGGGACAGGGATGGCTACACCTTC
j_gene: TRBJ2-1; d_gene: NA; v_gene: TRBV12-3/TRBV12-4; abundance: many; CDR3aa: CASSPGLPEQFF; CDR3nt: TGTGCCAGCAGTCCCGGACTACCTGAGCAGTTCTTC
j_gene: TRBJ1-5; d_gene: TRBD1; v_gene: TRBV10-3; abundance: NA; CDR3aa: CAISEGGTGGTNQPQHF; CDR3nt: TGTGCCATCAGCGAAGGCGGGACAGGGGGCACCAATCAGCCCCAGCATTTT
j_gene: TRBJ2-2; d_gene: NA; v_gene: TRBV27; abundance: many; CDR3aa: CASSSSGWDHTGELFF; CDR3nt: TGTGCCAGCAGTAGCAGCGGGTGGGATCACACCGGGGAGCTGTTTTTT
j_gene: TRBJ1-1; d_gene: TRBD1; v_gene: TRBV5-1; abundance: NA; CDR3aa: CASSGGDRTGFTEAFF; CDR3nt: TGCGCCAGCAGCGGGGGGGACAGAACGGGTTTCACTGAAGCTTTCTTT
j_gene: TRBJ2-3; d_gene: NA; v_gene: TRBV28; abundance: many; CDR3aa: CASSNPSGSTDTQYF; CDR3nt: TGTGCCAGCAGCAACCCCAGCGGGAGCACAGATACGCAGTATTTT
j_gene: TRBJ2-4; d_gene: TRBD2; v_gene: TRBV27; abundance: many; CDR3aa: CASSLGDSGRDTKNIQYF; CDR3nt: TGTGCCAGCAGTTTAGGTGATAGCGGGAGGGATACCAAAAACATTCAGTACTTC